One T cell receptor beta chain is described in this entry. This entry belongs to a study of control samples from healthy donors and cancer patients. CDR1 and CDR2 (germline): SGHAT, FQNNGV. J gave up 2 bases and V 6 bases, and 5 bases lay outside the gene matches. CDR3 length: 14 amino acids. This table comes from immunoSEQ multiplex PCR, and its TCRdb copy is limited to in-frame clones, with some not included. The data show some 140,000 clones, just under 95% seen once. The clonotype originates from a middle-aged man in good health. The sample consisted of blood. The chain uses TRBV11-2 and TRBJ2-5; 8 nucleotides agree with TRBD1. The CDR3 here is CASSTTGGQETQYF. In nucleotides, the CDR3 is TGTGCCAGCAGTACTACAGGGGGTCAAGAGACCCAGTACTTC.